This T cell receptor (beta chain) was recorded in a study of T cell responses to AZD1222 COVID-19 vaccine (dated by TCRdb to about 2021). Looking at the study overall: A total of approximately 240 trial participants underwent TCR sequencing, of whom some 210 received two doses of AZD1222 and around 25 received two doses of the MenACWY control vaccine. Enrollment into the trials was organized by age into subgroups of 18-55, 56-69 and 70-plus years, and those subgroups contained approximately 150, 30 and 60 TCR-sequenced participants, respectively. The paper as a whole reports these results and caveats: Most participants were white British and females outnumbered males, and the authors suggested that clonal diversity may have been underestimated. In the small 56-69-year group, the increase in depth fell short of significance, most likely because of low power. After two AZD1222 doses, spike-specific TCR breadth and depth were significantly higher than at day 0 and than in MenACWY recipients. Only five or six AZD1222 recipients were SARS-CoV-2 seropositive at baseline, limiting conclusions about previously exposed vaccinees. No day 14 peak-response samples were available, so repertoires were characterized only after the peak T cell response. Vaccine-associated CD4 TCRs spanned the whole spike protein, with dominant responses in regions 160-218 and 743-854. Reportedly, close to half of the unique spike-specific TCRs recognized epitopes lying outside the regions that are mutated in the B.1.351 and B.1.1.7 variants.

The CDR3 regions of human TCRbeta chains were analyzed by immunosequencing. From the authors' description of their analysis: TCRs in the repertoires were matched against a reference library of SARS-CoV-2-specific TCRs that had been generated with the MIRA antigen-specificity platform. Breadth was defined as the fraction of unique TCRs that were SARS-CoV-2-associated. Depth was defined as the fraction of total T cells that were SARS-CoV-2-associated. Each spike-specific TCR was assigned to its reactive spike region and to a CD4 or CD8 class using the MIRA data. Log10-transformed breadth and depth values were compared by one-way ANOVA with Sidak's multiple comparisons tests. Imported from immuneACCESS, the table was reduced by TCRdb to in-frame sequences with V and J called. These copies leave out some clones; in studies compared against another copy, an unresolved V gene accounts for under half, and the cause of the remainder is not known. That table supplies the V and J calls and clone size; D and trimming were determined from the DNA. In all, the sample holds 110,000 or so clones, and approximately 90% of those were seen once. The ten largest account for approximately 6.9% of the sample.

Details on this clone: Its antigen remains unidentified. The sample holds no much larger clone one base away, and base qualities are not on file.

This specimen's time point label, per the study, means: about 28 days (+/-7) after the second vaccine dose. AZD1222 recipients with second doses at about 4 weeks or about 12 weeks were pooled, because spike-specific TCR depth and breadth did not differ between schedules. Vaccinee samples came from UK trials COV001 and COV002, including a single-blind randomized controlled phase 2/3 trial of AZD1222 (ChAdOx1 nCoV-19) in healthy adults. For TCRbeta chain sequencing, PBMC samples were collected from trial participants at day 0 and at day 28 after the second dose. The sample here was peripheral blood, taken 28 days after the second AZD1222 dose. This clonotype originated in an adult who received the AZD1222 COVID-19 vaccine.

The DNA is as follows: TGTGCCAGCTCACCCGGGACAGGGCCGTACAATGAGCAGTTCTTC. Its amino acids are CASSPGTGPYNEQFF. The chain links TRBV18 with TRBJ2-1; 9 bases in the junction line up with TRBD1. From the germline V gene, CDR1 is KGHSH and CDR2 is LQKENI. V loses 3 bases at its end and J loses 4 bases; junction bases beyond the gene matches: 4. The cysteine opens and the phenylalanine closes a CDR3 of 15 amino acids. The DNA shown is the 45-base CDR3, in frame from base 1. Here the CDR3 is joined to the reference TRBV18 and TRBJ2-1 genes, and the full variable domain is: NAGVMQNPRHLVRRRGQEARLRCSPMKGHSHVYWYRQLPEEGLKFMVYLQKENIIDESGMPKERFSAEFPKEGPSILRIQQVVRGDSAAYFCASSPGTGPYNEQFFGPGTRLTVL.